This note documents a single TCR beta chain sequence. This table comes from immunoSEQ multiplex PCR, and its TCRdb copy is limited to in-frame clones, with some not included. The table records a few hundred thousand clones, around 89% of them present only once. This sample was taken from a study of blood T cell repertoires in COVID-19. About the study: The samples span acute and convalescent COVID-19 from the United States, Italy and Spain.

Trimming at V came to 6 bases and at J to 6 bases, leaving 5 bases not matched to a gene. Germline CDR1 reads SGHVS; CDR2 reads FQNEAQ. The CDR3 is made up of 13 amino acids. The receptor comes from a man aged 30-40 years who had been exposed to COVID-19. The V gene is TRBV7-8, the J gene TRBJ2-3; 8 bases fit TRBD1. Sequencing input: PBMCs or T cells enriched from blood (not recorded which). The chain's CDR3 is CASRRQGFDTQYF. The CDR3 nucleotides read TGTGCCAGCAGGAGACAGGGGTTCGATACGCAGTATTTT.